These 8 T cell receptor beta chains originate from one sample sequenced in a study of identical twins. TCRdb reanalysed the 5' RACE reads using MiXCR and keeps one entry per CDR3 protein. The profile covers some 1,700,000 distinct CDR3 sequences, with 25% to 35% appearing a single time and more than 0.25% taken by the ten largest. Sequenced material: cord blood. These receptors were obtained from a newborn girl in good health.

This clonotype was seen repeatedly, ten times or more. The V call is TRBV9, the J call TRBJ2-1; D perhaps matches TRBD1 (6 bases). The CDR3 loop spans 15 amino acids. Germline V gives CDR1 SGDLS, CDR2 YYNGEE. Trimming shortened V by 0 bases and J by 2 bases, and 9 bases separated the two germline ends. The CDR3: CASSVGQGTYNEQFF. For the CDR3, the DNA is TGTGCCAGCAGCGTAGGGCAGGGGACCTACAATGAGCAGTTCTTC.

This clonotype has just one count. CDR3 bases: TGTGCCAGCAGCTTGGGACAGGGGTATGGGCAGCCCCAGCATTTT. This gives the protein CASSLGQGYGQPQHF. V gene TRBV13 combines with J gene TRBJ1-5; 10 bases agree with TRBD1. The junction had 6 bases not matched to a gene; V was cut back by 3 bases and J by 7 bases. The CDR3 is made up of 15 amino acids. Germline CDR1 and CDR2: PRHDT and FYEKMQ (reference sequence).

V is TRBV20-1 and J is TRBJ1-4; 8 bases line up with TRBD1. Trimming cost V 7 bases and J 6 bases; bases outside gene matches: 7. This CDR3 has 13 residues. CDR1 DFQATT and CDR2 SNEGSKA come from the germline V gene (reference sequence). CDR3 nucleotides: TGCAGTGGCAAACAGGGGGTTTATGAAAAACTGTTTTTT. It specifies CSGKQGVYEKLFF.

This clonotype was picked up a small number of times. This rearrangement joins TRBV20-1 to TRBJ2-7, with D perhaps matching TRBD1 (5 bases). Germline CDR1 and CDR2: DFQATT and SNEGSKA (reference sequence). CDR3 length: 11 residues. The V and J ends lost 2 bases and 5 bases respectively, with 7 bases between them. The CDR3 bases are TGCAGTGCTAGAAGACAGAACGAGCAGTACTTC. The encoded protein is CSARRQNEQYF.

This clonotype was seen repeatedly, ten times or more. The chain couples TRBV29-1 to TRBJ1-2; D may be TRBD1 (5 bases). Trimming removed 3 bases at V and 5 bases at J, with 10 bases between. This CDR3 spans 12 amino acids. Germline V CDR1 and CDR2: SQVTM, ANQGSEA. CDR3 amino acids: CSVEAGRYGYTF. Written as DNA, the CDR3 is TGCAGCGTTGAGGCAGGGCGATATGGCTACACCTTC.

This clonotype has a handful of counts. The chain uses TRBV11-2 and TRBJ2-4, with a tentative D call TRBD1 (5 bases). The closer fit of TRBJ2-7 to the DNA end suggests the J call may be wrong. The germline CDR1 and CDR2 sequences are SGHAT and FQNNGV. The CDR3 contains 14 residues. CDR3 in DNA: TGTGCCAGCAGGAGAGACAGTGGCAGTTACGAGCAGTACTTC. Its translation: CASRRDSGSYEQYF.

This clonotype was seen a few times. The chain is built from TRBV12-3 or TRBV12-4 and TRBJ2-7, with 8 bases aligning to TRBD1. CDR3 length: 15 amino acids. V lost 8 bases to trimming and J lost 4 bases; unmatched junction nucleotides: 13. The CDR3 reads CASGKAGQASYEQYF. The CDR3 region has the DNA TGTGCCAGCGGGAAGGCGGGACAGGCCTCTTACGAGCAGTACTTC.

The chain uses TRBV3-1 and TRBJ2-1; 10 bases agree with TRBD1. CDR3 length: 15 residues. The junction had 5 bases not matched to a gene; V was cut back by 5 bases and J by 4 bases. Germline V gene lookup returns CDR1 LGHDT and CDR2 YNNKEL (reference sequence). CDR3 loop: CASSIGTGAYNEQFF. CDR3 DNA: TGTGCCAGCAGCATAGGGACAGGGGCATACAATGAGCAGTTCTTC.